This T cell receptor (delta chain) comes out of a study of fetal and pediatric gammadelta thymocytes (dated by TCRdb to 2021 to 2024). Regarding the research as a whole: The bulk gammadelta thymocyte repertoires, which combined previously published data with newly generated, unpublished data, were used to reinforce a single-cell study of gammadelta thymocyte development. In total, the bulk gammadelta thymocyte repertoire set covered 10 or so subjects, made up of 7 pediatric thymus donors and 3 fetal thymus donors. Previously published data (refs 27,28) and unpublished data were combined in the bulk gammadelta thymocyte repertoires. Bulk TCR repertoire data were included to raise the number of subjects and reinforce the CDR3 publicity analysis. Overall results and qualifications from the work: Compared with post-natal repertoires, fetal gammadelta thymocyte repertoires had previously been reported to be enriched for TRDV2, TRGV8 and TRGV9 usage, low N additions and public CDR3s.

Only a few counts were recorded for this clone. This clone's antigen is unknown. The input lacks base qualities; no much larger clone sits a single base away. The run used an Illumina MiSeq. In the authors' own workflow: For publicity analysis, the Vgamma9Vdelta2 and nonVgamma9Vdelta2 bulk CDR3 files of each subject were merged into one combined repertoire per subject. Using base R and dplyr, CDR3 publicity was scored on a scale from 0 to 19 by checking each amino acid sequence across 9 single-cell datasets and fewer than 11 bulk repertoires. In TCRdb, clones were called once more from the public reads by CATT, and rows of identical DNA were later combined. These V and J calls rely on TCRdb rather than the paper's analysis. This sample comprises around 1,200 delta-chain clones, roughly 38% of them detected only once. Of the sample, about 6.8% falls within the top ten clones. For staining, thymocytes received Zombie NIR viability dye along with antibodies against CD3 (UCHT1), TCRgammadelta (11F2), TCRVgamma9 (IMMU360) and TCRVdelta2 (IMMU389). From human fetal and pediatric thymuses, sorted Vgamma9Vdelta2 and nonVgamma9Vdelta2 gammadelta thymocytes were used to generate bulk TRD and TRG CDR3 repertoires separately. Pediatric thymus tissue was collected in Belgium from children having cardiac surgery. The ages of the pediatric thymus donors in the study ranged between roughly 1 and 11 years. Thymic cell suspensions were prepared from fetal and post-natal thymuses as described previously. NonVgamma9Vdelta2 thymocytes were sorted as CD3+ gammadeltaTCR+ cells that did not have the Vgamma9+Vdelta2+ phenotype. A FACS Aria III cell sorter (BD Biosciences) was used to carry out the cell sorting.

CDR3 length: 24 amino acids, cysteine to phenylalanine. Only the CDR3 part of the read is kept: 72 bases, read in frame from the first base. CDR1 TSWWSYY and CDR2 QGS were looked up in the germline V gene. The germline V and J ends show losses of 0 bases and 2 bases respectively, and no gene match explains 26 bases of the junction. Sequencing was performed on non-Vgamma9Vdelta2 gamma-delta T cells from the thymus. The cell subset or site tag for this specimen amounts to: CD3+gammadeltaTCR+ thymocytes not co-expressing Vgamma9 and Vdelta2. The clonotype was recovered from a child who underwent cardiac surgery and was recorded as healthy. The chain uses TRDV1 and TRDJ1, and TRDD3 aligns with 11 junction nucleotides. This receptor has the CDR3 CALGELKPEWGIRERGPPTDKLIF. The nucleotide sequence is TGTGCTCTTGGGGAACTTAAACCGGAGTGGGGGATACGCGAGAGAGGTCCACCAACCGATAAACTCATCTTT.